A selection of T cell receptor beta chains follows, all from one sample in a study of Ad26.COV2.S vaccination and SARS-CoV-2 variants. Method: immunoSEQ multiplex PCR; TCRdb's copy keeps in-frame clones and lacks some. The sample lists about 450,000 clones; 89% were seen once. The material was peripheral blood, obtained in a trial of Ad26.COV2.S vaccine versus placebo. Receptor source: a person between 18 and 65 years old who received the Ad26.COV2.S COVID-19 vaccine or a placebo. CDR3s leave out the opening cysteine and the closing phenylalanine or tryptophan. Each record gives: V gene, clone size, D gene, CDR3 protein. D genes are given only for firm matches. Size values are once, few and many counts, or a class for expanded clones, and some rows have none.

v_gene: TRBV4-2
abundance: NA
d_gene: NA
CDR3aa: ASSQGAGTNYGYT

v_gene: TRBV9
abundance: NA
d_gene: TRBD2
CDR3aa: ASSVELAGGSDTQY

v_gene: TRBV2
abundance: once
d_gene: NA
CDR3aa: ASSRLETQY

v_gene: TRBV3-1/TRBV3-2
abundance: once
d_gene: NA
CDR3aa: ASSQDTGHYGYT

v_gene: TRBV4-2
abundance: NA
d_gene: TRBD2
CDR3aa: ASSPFLSSGSYNEQF

v_gene: TRBV19
abundance: NA
d_gene: NA
CDR3aa: ASSRTRVLGSGANVLT

v_gene: TRBV10-3
abundance: few
d_gene: NA
CDR3aa: AISAPGLKGDEQY

v_gene: TRBV12-5
abundance: few
d_gene: TRBD1
CDR3aa: ASGSTGLNQPQH

v_gene: TRBV7-9
abundance: NA
d_gene: NA
CDR3aa: ASSPTVRYTEAF

v_gene: TRBV19
abundance: NA
d_gene: NA
CDR3aa: ASRSGGFLRGTEAF

v_gene: TRBV5-6
abundance: NA
d_gene: NA
CDR3aa: ASSLGREGAF

v_gene: TRBV10-3
abundance: NA
d_gene: TRBD1
CDR3aa: AIRADRVGNEQF

v_gene: TRBV30
abundance: NA
d_gene: NA
CDR3aa: AWSTDLTREKLF

v_gene: TRBV6-5
abundance: NA
d_gene: NA
CDR3aa: ASSPGNRNQPQH

v_gene: TRBV5-1
abundance: NA
d_gene: NA
CDR3aa: ASSYTMGGTDTQY

v_gene: TRBV7-2
abundance: NA
d_gene: NA
CDR3aa: ASSLYTDTQY

v_gene: TRBV5-5
abundance: NA
d_gene: NA
CDR3aa: ASSLEQGGEKLF

v_gene: TRBV4-1
abundance: NA
d_gene: TRBD1
CDR3aa: ASSQDIRTGIYSNQPQH

v_gene: TRBV4-3
abundance: NA
d_gene: NA
CDR3aa: ASSPEGVEKLF

v_gene: TRBV4-3
abundance: NA
d_gene: NA
CDR3aa: ASSQDHRINEQF

v_gene: TRBV3-1/TRBV3-2
abundance: NA
d_gene: TRBD2
CDR3aa: ASSQVVAGGDTQY

v_gene: TRBV2
abundance: NA
d_gene: NA
CDR3aa: ASSGGVNTEAF

v_gene: TRBV2
abundance: NA
d_gene: TRBD1
CDR3aa: ASMGTGGTEAF

v_gene: TRBV5-5
abundance: once
d_gene: NA
CDR3aa: ASSFGPDYNEQF

v_gene: TRBV4-3
abundance: NA
d_gene: TRBD1
CDR3aa: ASSQDRGRFQPQH

v_gene: TRBV5-8
abundance: NA
d_gene: NA
CDR3aa: ASPTLIMTDQTSTDTQY

v_gene: TRBV7-2
abundance: once
d_gene: NA
CDR3aa: ASSLAINLAGAETQY

v_gene: TRBV7-9
abundance: NA
d_gene: NA
CDR3aa: ASSSHGQPQH

v_gene: TRBV4-1
abundance: NA
d_gene: TRBD1
CDR3aa: ASSRGGLVRGNEQF

v_gene: TRBV24-1
abundance: NA
d_gene: TRBD1
CDR3aa: ATSDMQGAGSHNEQF

v_gene: TRBV2
abundance: once
d_gene: NA
CDR3aa: ASELDRPTNEKLF

v_gene: TRBV7-2
abundance: NA
d_gene: NA
CDR3aa: ASSLVLGGSIQY

v_gene: TRBV2
abundance: NA
d_gene: NA
CDR3aa: ASSERWGGTEAF

v_gene: TRBV7-9
abundance: NA
d_gene: NA
CDR3aa: ASRGGGIDTEAF

v_gene: TRBV7-8
abundance: NA
d_gene: NA
CDR3aa: ASSLGGQGPY

v_gene: TRBV2
abundance: NA
d_gene: NA
CDR3aa: ASKRETNEKLF

v_gene: TRBV11-2
abundance: NA
d_gene: TRBD2
CDR3aa: ASRTPSGLAGETQY

v_gene: TRBV5-1
abundance: NA
d_gene: TRBD1
CDR3aa: ASSLGQGNYGYT

v_gene: TRBV5-4
abundance: NA
d_gene: TRBD2
CDR3aa: ASSFGGSLTDTQY

v_gene: TRBV7-9
abundance: NA
d_gene: NA
CDR3aa: ASSLLRGSGNTIY

v_gene: TRBV9
abundance: NA
d_gene: NA
CDR3aa: ASSVDQGDGYT

v_gene: TRBV5-1
abundance: NA
d_gene: NA
CDR3aa: ASSFRGQSNYYNEQF

v_gene: TRBV9
abundance: NA
d_gene: NA
CDR3aa: ASSYRDSEGYEQY

v_gene: TRBV5-4
abundance: NA
d_gene: NA
CDR3aa: ASSRDANTEAF

v_gene: TRBV18
abundance: few
d_gene: NA
CDR3aa: ASAPLSGRTTYEQY

v_gene: TRBV24-1
abundance: NA
d_gene: NA
CDR3aa: ATSDVGAGELF

v_gene: TRBV12-3/TRBV12-4
abundance: NA
d_gene: NA
CDR3aa: ASTMGHGQPQH

v_gene: TRBV28
abundance: NA
d_gene: TRBD2
CDR3aa: ASSRPSGGKDTQY

v_gene: TRBV2
abundance: NA
d_gene: NA
CDR3aa: ASRRDFYTRTDTQY

v_gene: TRBV6-6
abundance: NA
d_gene: TRBD1
CDR3aa: ASTRQGRLYTEAF

v_gene: TRBV4-1
abundance: once
d_gene: TRBD1
CDR3aa: ASSRGQGLGSGNQPQH

v_gene: TRBV5-4
abundance: NA
d_gene: NA
CDR3aa: ASSQGQNYGYT

v_gene: TRBV15
abundance: NA
d_gene: TRBD2
CDR3aa: ATSRLAGAVYEQY